These T cell receptor beta chains were read from a single sample in a study of brain T cells in children with intractable seizures. Method: immunoSEQ multiplex PCR; TCRdb's copy keeps in-frame clones and lacks some. Of around 340,000 clones in the sample, over 90% were seen once. The starting material was peripheral blood, obtained more than 4 months after surgery. These receptors originate from a boy in the first two years of life with tuberous sclerosis and intractable seizures. Both conserved end residues are part of each CDR3. Each record gives: V gene, J gene, D gene, clone size, CDR3 length, CDR3 DNA, CDR3 protein. D genes are given only for firm matches. The size of a clone is reported for some rows only, either as once, few or many, or as a class for expanded clones.

TRBV5-6	TRBJ1-4	TRBD1	.	14	TGTGCCAGCGGAAAGACAGGGGTTCATGAAAAACTGTTTTTT	CASGKTGVHEKLFF
TRBV7-8	TRBJ1-1	.	.	14	TGTGCCAGCAGCTTATGGAGGGAGGCCACTGAAGCTTTCTTT	CASSLWREATEAFF
TRBV30	TRBJ2-7	.	once	14	TGTGCCTGGAGTGTACTGGAGGGGGTCTACGAGCAGTACTTC	CAWSVLEGVYEQYF
TRBV12-3/TRBV12-4	TRBJ2-2	.	.	12	TGTGCCAGCAGTGTTAACACCGGGGAGCTGTTTTTT	CASSVNTGELFF
TRBV11-3	TRBJ1-1	TRBD1	once	18	TGTGCCAGCAGCTTCAGACCCGCCGGGACAGGGGTTTATACTGAAGCTTTCTTT	CASSFRPAGTGVYTEAFF
TRBV4-1	TRBJ2-3	.	.	15	TGCGCCAGCAGCCATGAAAGTCGACTTACAGATACGCAGTATTTT	CASSHESRLTDTQYF
TRBV30	TRBJ1-2	.	.	16	TGTGCCTGGAGTGATTCCCCCTTAACAGGGTACCGTGGCTACACCTTC	CAWSDSPLTGYRGYTF
TRBV20-1	TRBJ2-5	.	.	11	TGCAGTGCTAGACACCAAGAGACCCAGTACTTC	CSARHQETQYF
TRBV5-5	TRBJ2-1	.	.	15	TGTGCCAGCAGCTTGGGCCAGTCGCGGTACAATGAGCAGTTCTTC	CASSLGQSRYNEQFF
TRBV30	TRBJ1-3	.	.	14	TGTGCCTGGAGTGTACTGCTTACTGGAAACACCATATATTTT	CAWSVLLTGNTIYF
TRBV2	TRBJ1-2	TRBD1	.	15	TGTGCCAGCAGTGATGGAATAGGGGGCGGCTATGGCTACACCTTC	CASSDGIGGGYGYTF
TRBV9	TRBJ1-3	TRBD1	.	16	TGTGCCAGCAGCATTGAGGGACAGGCATACGGAAACACCATATATTTT	CASSIEGQAYGNTIYF
TRBV28	TRBJ2-1	TRBD2	.	16	TGTGCCAGCAGTTTGTTGAGCGGGAGCTCAGGGGATGAGCAGTTCTTC	CASSLLSGSSGDEQFF
TRBV13	TRBJ2-1	.	.	19	TGTGCCAGCAGCCTCCCCGGGGTGACGAAGTATGTCGGGGACAATGAGCAGTTCTTC	CASSLPGVTKYVGDNEQFF
TRBV5-6	TRBJ1-1	.	once	16	TGTGCCAGCAGCCCCGGGGGTCTGGGACGGGGCACTGAAGCTTTCTTT	CASSPGGLGRGTEAFF
TRBV4-1	TRBJ2-1	TRBD2	.	14	TGCGCCAGCAGCGCGGGACTAGCGCAGAATGAGCAGTTCTTC	CASSAGLAQNEQFF
TRBV7-3	TRBJ2-7	.	.	15	TGTGCCAGCAGCTTGGGCTTCGGGAGCTCCTACGAGCAGTACTTC	CASSLGFGSSYEQYF
TRBV30	TRBJ2-1	TRBD2	.	18	TGTGCCTGGAGTTCAGCGAGCGGGAGGGCCGTTGTATACAATGAGCAGTTCTTC	CAWSSASGRAVVYNEQFF
TRBV2	TRBJ2-2	.	.	15	TGTGCCAGCAGTGAAAACGGCGCGAACACCGGGGAGCTGTTTTTT	CASSENGANTGELFF
TRBV24-1	TRBJ1-1	.	.	15	TGTGCCACCAGTGCCCCGGGACCCGACAACACTGAAGCTTTCTTT	CATSAPGPDNTEAFF
TRBV6-5	TRBJ2-6	.	.	15	TGTGCCAGCAGTTACGGGGTCACTGGGGCCAACGTCCTGACTTTC	CASSYGVTGANVLTF
TRBV5-4	TRBJ2-2	TRBD1	.	15	TGTGCCAGCAGCTCCGGGACAGCGAACACCGGGGAGCTGTTTTTT	CASSSGTANTGELFF
TRBV7-9	TRBJ2-5	.	.	15	TGTGCCAGCAGCTTAGCGCTGGCAGGTCAAGAGACCCAGTACTTC	CASSLALAGQETQYF
TRBV7-9	TRBJ2-7	.	.	11	TGTGCCAGCAGCTTTAGTCAGGAGCAGTACTTC	CASSFSQEQYF
TRBV3-1/TRBV3-2	TRBJ2-3	TRBD2	.	16	TGTGCCAGCAGCCAAGATGGCCTAGCGGTTCTGAATACGCAGTATTTT	CASSQDGLAVLNTQYF
TRBV11-3	TRBJ2-1	.	once	15	TGTGCCAGCAGCTTAACAGGGTCATGGGGCAATGAGCAGTTCTTC	CASSLTGSWGNEQFF
TRBV6-5	TRBJ1-1	TRBD1	.	13	TGTGCCAGCACGGGACAGGGCCACACTGAAGCTTTCTTT	CASTGQGHTEAFF
TRBV6-6	TRBJ1-4	TRBD1	.	15	TGTGCCAGCAGTTACTCGCGGACAGGGGATGAAAAACTGTTTTTT	CASSYSRTGDEKLFF
TRBV28	TRBJ1-2	.	.	12	TGTGCCAGCAGTTTTCCAGGGCCTGGCTACACCTTC	CASSFPGPGYTF
TRBV3-1/TRBV3-2	TRBJ1-2	.	.	14	TGTGCCAGCAGCCAGGGACATGGAGGCTATGGCTACACCTTC	CASSQGHGGYGYTF
TRBV19	TRBJ2-5	TRBD2	.	16	TGTGCCAGTAGACGAGGGACTAGCGTATATCAAGAGACCCAGTACTTC	CASRRGTSVYQETQYF
TRBV5-1	TRBJ1-2	.	.	14	TGCGCCAGCAGCACTCCGGACGGAACCTATGGCTACACCTTC	CASSTPDGTYGYTF
TRBV13	TRBJ2-1	.	.	15	TGTGCCAGCAGCTTAGAACCTCCACCCTACAATGAGCAGTTCTTC	CASSLEPPPYNEQFF
TRBV6-1	TRBJ1-1	.	once	14	TGTGCCAGCAGTGAATGGGGGGAGAACACTGAAGCTTTCTTT	CASSEWGENTEAFF
TRBV19	TRBJ2-1	TRBD1	.	16	TGTGCCAGTAGTATCATAAGGGACAGCTCCTACAATGAGCAGTTCTTC	CASSIIRDSSYNEQFF
TRBV12-3/TRBV12-4	TRBJ2-1	TRBD1	.	13	TGTGCCAGCACCCTGGACAGGGCGGATGAGCAGTTCTTC	CASTLDRADEQFF
TRBV7-2	TRBJ2-2	.	.	14	TGTGCCAGCAGCGCCTACAGGGTACGCGGGGAGCTGTTTTTT	CASSAYRVRGELFF
TRBV27	TRBJ1-6	.	.	14	TGTGCCAGCAGTTGGGGCAGGGGTATTTCACCCCTCCACTTT	CASSWGRGISPLHF
TRBV24-1	TRBJ1-2	.	.	12	TGTGCCACCAGTGAAGCCGACAATGGCTACACCTTC	CATSEADNGYTF
TRBV12-3/TRBV12-4	TRBJ1-2	.	.	12	TGTGCCTCCCAGAGTGGGCCAAGCGGCTACACCTTC	CASQSGPSGYTF
TRBV10-3	TRBJ1-1	TRBD1	.	14	TGTGCCATCAAGGTCGGGACAGAGAACACTGAAGCTTTCTTT	CAIKVGTENTEAFF
TRBV18	TRBJ2-7	TRBD2	few	17	TGTGCCAGCTCACGCGCGACTAGCGGGAGGGCCGGGTACGAGCAGTACTTC	CASSRATSGRAGYEQYF
TRBV15	TRBJ1-6	.	once	15	TGTGCCACCAGCAGAGATCAGGGAAATAATTCACCCCTCCACTTT	CATSRDQGNNSPLHF
TRBV19	TRBJ1-2	.	.	14	TGTGCCAGTAGTATACGGGCAGACCATTATGGCTACACCTTC	CASSIRADHYGYTF
TRBV6-5	TRBJ1-6	.	few	13	TGTGCCAGCAGTAACAGGTTTCGCTCACCCCTCCACTTT	CASSNRFRSPLHF
TRBV30	TRBJ1-1	TRBD1	.	14	TGTGCCTGGAGCCCAGGGACAGGGAACACTGAAGCTTTCTTT	CAWSPGTGNTEAFF
TRBV3-1/TRBV3-2	TRBJ2-1	TRBD2	.	15	TGTGCCAGCAGCCAGAGCGGGGGGGCCTACAATGAGCAGTTCTTC	CASSQSGGAYNEQFF
TRBV14	TRBJ2-1	TRBD2	.	14	TGTGCCAGCCAGACTAGCGGGAGGGATGCTGAGCAGTTCTTC	CASQTSGRDAEQFF
TRBV9	TRBJ2-5	TRBD1	.	14	TGTGCCAGCAGCGGGACAGGGAATCAAGAGACCCAGTACTTC	CASSGTGNQETQYF
TRBV9	TRBJ1-5	.	.	15	TGTGCCAGCAGCCCCGGAGGGATAGAGAATCAGCCCCAGCATTTT	CASSPGGIENQPQHF
TRBV7-8	TRBJ2-6	.	.	16	TGTGCCAGCAGCGGACTTGGGGGATCTGGGGCCAACGTCCTGACTTTC	CASSGLGGSGANVLTF
TRBV19	TRBJ2-1	.	once	13	TGTGCCAGGACCGGCGGGTTAAACAATGAGCAGTTCTTC	CARTGGLNNEQFF
TRBV6-5	TRBJ2-1	TRBD2	.	15	TGTGCCAGCAGCGCGCTAGCGGGGTCTTACAATGAGCAGTTCTTC	CASSALAGSYNEQFF
TRBV5-4	TRBJ2-5	TRBD2	once	17	TGTGCCAGCAGCCGACGCCAGACTAGCGGGGATATCGAGACCCAGTACTTC	CASSRRQTSGDIETQYF